Reported below is one T cell receptor (beta chain). There is no known antigen for this receptor. It is unclear where the CDR3 begins or ends on the DNA, so no DNA is shown, and the CDR3 is as TCRdb lists it. The record originates from a study of breast tumors, draining lymph nodes, adjacent tissues (dated by TCRdb to the mid-2010s). Regarding the complete study: The study compared TCR beta repertoires across tumor, adjacent nontumor tissue and axillary lymph nodes from breast cancer patients. The study aimed to assess the relationships and possible T-cell exchange between tumor, surrounding tissue and draining lymph node repertoires in human breast cancer. On the study overall, not on this receptor specifically: Tumor T-cell repertoires showed less diversity than lymph node repertoires and more diversity than nontumor tissue repertoires, and tumor T-cell repertoires showed preferential V and J gene usage. The similarity between tumor and nontumor tissue repertoires was significantly greater in luminal-like breast cancer than in basal-like breast cancer. The data were considered consistent with most tumor T cells being derived from the lymph node and subsequently expanding within tumor tissue. The study presented the conclusion that tumor T cells originate in lymph nodes as consistent with a hypothesis, not as something directly demonstrated.

The CDR3, cysteine through phenylalanine, is 14 amino acids long. CDR1 and CDR2 (SGHAT, FQNNGV) derive from the germline V gene. Lymph node samples were obtained from the axillary draining lymph nodes of breast cancer patients. Sequenced on an Illumina HiSeq 2000. TCR beta chain libraries were generated by multiplex PCR amplification. High-throughput sequencing was used to analyze the amplified TCR beta chain products. Through fastp at Q25 and MiXCR, TCRdb rebuilt clones from the public reads, retaining in-frame beta chains. Entries that share a CDR3 protein sequence are merged under the most common genes and DNA. For this sample there are 150,000 to 200,000 distinct CDR3 sequences; roughly 35% appear just once. The top ten clonotypes cover 3% to 4.5% of the sample.

The TCR sequence derives from a female donor with breast cancer. Some clones in this sample may be carry-over from other donors' samples. The sequenced sample consisted of axillary lymph node tissue. Recombination linked TRBV11-2 to TRBJ1-2; the D call of TRBD1 is as the table states it, not checked on the DNA. Here the CDR3 is given as CACSPQPPYYGCTF.